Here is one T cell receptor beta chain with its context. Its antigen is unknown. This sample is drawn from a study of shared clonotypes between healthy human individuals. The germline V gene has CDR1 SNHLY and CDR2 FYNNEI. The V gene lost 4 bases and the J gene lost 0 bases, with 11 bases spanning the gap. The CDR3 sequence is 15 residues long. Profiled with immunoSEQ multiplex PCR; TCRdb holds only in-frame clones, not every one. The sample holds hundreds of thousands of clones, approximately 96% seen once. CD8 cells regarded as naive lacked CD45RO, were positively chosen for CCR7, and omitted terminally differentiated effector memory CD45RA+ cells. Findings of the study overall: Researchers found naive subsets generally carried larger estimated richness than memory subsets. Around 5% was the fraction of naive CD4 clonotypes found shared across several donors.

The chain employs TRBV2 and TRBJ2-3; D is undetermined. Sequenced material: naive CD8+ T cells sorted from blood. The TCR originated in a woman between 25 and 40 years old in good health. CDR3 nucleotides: TGTGCCAGCAGTGGACCGGGCCAAAGCACAGATACGCAGTATTTT. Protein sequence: CASSGPGQSTDTQYF.